Listed below are T cell receptor beta chains from one sample, sequenced in a study of cytomegalovirus exposure and HLA in healthy donors. Libraries were prepared by immunoSEQ multiplex PCR; TCRdb keeps only in-frame clonotypes and omits some of them. The table has approximately 72,000 clones, around 78% seen once; the top ten hold approximately 6%. Sequenced input: PBMCs. The receptors were sampled from a male donor in good health and CMV-seropositive. The CDR3 runs from the conserved cysteine through the conserved F or W. The D gene is left open where the match is weak. Not every row has a clone size; where given, it reads once, few, many or a size class.

V gene: TRBV6-4
J gene: TRBJ2-1
D gene: NA
clone size: NA
CDR3 DNA: TGTGCCAGCAGTGAGGCCCAAGCTAGCCGAGAGTTCTTC
CDR3 protein: CASSEAQASREFF

V gene: TRBV2
J gene: TRBJ2-3
D gene: TRBD2
clone size: NA
CDR3 DNA: TGTGCCAGCAGTGTACCGACTAGCGGGAGCGCAGATACGCAGTATTTT
CDR3 protein: CASSVPTSGSADTQYF

V gene: TRBV9
J gene: TRBJ2-1
D gene: TRBD2
clone size: NA
CDR3 DNA: TGTGCCAGCAGCCAAAGGGCGGGGGGGAACAATGAGCAGTTCTTC
CDR3 protein: CASSQRAGGNNEQFF

V gene: TRBV2
J gene: TRBJ1-2
D gene: TRBD1
clone size: NA
CDR3 DNA: TGTGCCAGCAGCCTTCGGGGCAGGGGGCAAGGCTACACCTTC
CDR3 protein: CASSLRGRGQGYTF

V gene: TRBV4-1
J gene: TRBJ2-1
D gene: TRBD2
clone size: few
CDR3 DNA: TGCGCCAGCAGCCAATTTGGACTAGCGGAGTACAATGAGCAGTTCTTC
CDR3 protein: CASSQFGLAEYNEQFF

V gene: TRBV6-4
J gene: TRBJ1-2
D gene: NA
clone size: NA
CDR3 DNA: TGTGCCAGCAGTACAGGGTATCGCTACACCTTC
CDR3 protein: CASSTGYRYTF

V gene: TRBV2
J gene: TRBJ2-7
D gene: TRBD1
clone size: NA
CDR3 DNA: TGTGCCAGCGGGGACAGGTTTCCCTACGAGCAGTACTTC
CDR3 protein: CASGDRFPYEQYF

V gene: TRBV7-6
J gene: TRBJ2-7
D gene: TRBD1
clone size: once
CDR3 DNA: TGTGCCAGCAGCATTATGCCACAGGGGCCCAACGAGCAGTACTTC
CDR3 protein: CASSIMPQGPNEQYF

V gene: TRBV7-3
J gene: TRBJ2-2
D gene: TRBD2
clone size: NA
CDR3 DNA: TGTGCCAGCAGCTCCAGTAGCGGGGGTACCGGGGAGCTGTTTTTT
CDR3 protein: CASSSSSGGTGELFF

V gene: TRBV27
J gene: TRBJ2-7
D gene: NA
clone size: NA
CDR3 DNA: TGTGCCAGCAGTTTGAGGCAGGGTCCCTACGAGCAGTACTTC
CDR3 protein: CASSLRQGPYEQYF

V gene: TRBV7-8
J gene: TRBJ1-3
D gene: TRBD1
clone size: NA
CDR3 DNA: TGTGCCAGCAGCGCAAGCCTGACAGGGAATGGAAACACCATATATTTT
CDR3 protein: CASSASLTGNGNTIYF

V gene: TRBV4-3
J gene: TRBJ1-4
D gene: TRBD1
clone size: NA
CDR3 DNA: TGCGCCAGCAGCCAGGCGACAGGGAGGAGTGAAAAACTGTTTTTT
CDR3 protein: CASSQATGRSEKLFF

V gene: TRBV18
J gene: TRBJ2-7
D gene: TRBD2
clone size: NA
CDR3 DNA: TGTGCCAGCTCACCGATAGCGGGGGGATACGAGCAGTACTTC
CDR3 protein: CASSPIAGGYEQYF

V gene: TRBV7-9
J gene: TRBJ2-7
D gene: TRBD1
clone size: NA
CDR3 DNA: TGTGCCAGCAGCGAGTTAAAACAGGGGTGGGAGCAGTACTTC
CDR3 protein: CASSELKQGWEQYF

V gene: TRBV6-5
J gene: TRBJ2-3
D gene: NA
clone size: NA
CDR3 DNA: TGTGCCGCCCATACGGTAGTAGATACGCAGTATTTT
CDR3 protein: CAAHTVVDTQYF

V gene: TRBV9
J gene: TRBJ1-5
D gene: TRBD1
clone size: NA
CDR3 DNA: TGTGCCAGCAGCGTGGAAGCAGGGGGTCAGCCCCAGCATTTT
CDR3 protein: CASSVEAGGQPQHF

V gene: TRBV4-3
J gene: TRBJ1-3
D gene: NA
clone size: NA
CDR3 DNA: TGCGCCAGCAGCCAAGATCGGGTCCAGAGCTCTGGAAACACCATATATTTT
CDR3 protein: CASSQDRVQSSGNTIYF

V gene: TRBV6-1
J gene: TRBJ1-1
D gene: NA
clone size: once
CDR3 DNA: TGTGCCAGCAGTGGACTGGTCGGGGGAGATGAAGCTTTCTTT
CDR3 protein: CASSGLVGGDEAFF

V gene: TRBV28
J gene: TRBJ1-5
D gene: NA
clone size: NA
CDR3 DNA: TGTGCCAGCAGAACTGGACAGAATAGCAATCAGCCCCAGCATTTT
CDR3 protein: CASRTGQNSNQPQHF

V gene: TRBV28
J gene: TRBJ2-3
D gene: TRBD2
clone size: NA
CDR3 DNA: TGTGCCAGCAGTATATCTTTAGCGGGAGGGAAAGATACGCAGTATTTT
CDR3 protein: CASSISLAGGKDTQYF

V gene: TRBV21-1
J gene: TRBJ1-4
D gene: NA
clone size: few
CDR3 DNA: TGTGCCAGCAGCAGAACGGGACACCCAAGGCCAACTAATGAAAAACTGTTTTTT
CDR3 protein: CASSRTGHPRPTNEKLFF

V gene: TRBV30
J gene: TRBJ2-1
D gene: NA
clone size: NA
CDR3 DNA: TGTGCCTGGAGTCGTGGGAGCACCGATGGGGATGAGCAGTTCTTC
CDR3 protein: CAWSRGSTDGDEQFF

V gene: TRBV19
J gene: TRBJ1-5
D gene: NA
clone size: NA
CDR3 DNA: TGTGCCAGTAGTATAGACAGGCTTCGGAATCAGCCCCAGCATTTT
CDR3 protein: CASSIDRLRNQPQHF

V gene: TRBV14
J gene: TRBJ2-6
D gene: NA
clone size: NA
CDR3 DNA: TGTGCCAGCAGCGAAGAAGGGGCAGGCTCTGGGGCCAACGTCCTGACTTTC
CDR3 protein: CASSEEGAGSGANVLTF

V gene: TRBV15
J gene: TRBJ2-3
D gene: NA
clone size: NA
CDR3 DNA: TGTGCCACCAGCAGGGCACGGGACTTTACGCAGTATTTT
CDR3 protein: CATSRARDFTQYF

V gene: TRBV25-1
J gene: TRBJ1-2
D gene: TRBD1
clone size: NA
CDR3 DNA: TGTGCCAGTTCTAAAAGGGGGACAGGGGGCGCAGGGAACTATGGCTACACCTTC
CDR3 protein: CASSKRGTGGAGNYGYTF

V gene: TRBV19
J gene: TRBJ1-1
D gene: NA
clone size: few
CDR3 DNA: TGTGCCAGTAGTATAGGTCCGCTAACTGAAGCTTTCTTT
CDR3 protein: CASSIGPLTEAFF

V gene: TRBV7-2
J gene: TRBJ2-7
D gene: TRBD1
clone size: NA
CDR3 DNA: TGTGCCAGCAGCCCGGGACAGGGAGCAAGGGAGCAGTACTTC
CDR3 protein: CASSPGQGAREQYF

V gene: TRBV9
J gene: TRBJ2-5
D gene: NA
clone size: NA
CDR3 DNA: TGTGCCAGCAGCGCCTTTAATCAAGAGACCCAGTACTTC
CDR3 protein: CASSAFNQETQYF

V gene: TRBV14
J gene: TRBJ1-4
D gene: NA
clone size: NA
CDR3 DNA: TGTGCCAGCAGCCAATGGGGAGACGAAAAACTGTTTTTT
CDR3 protein: CASSQWGDEKLFF

V gene: TRBV28
J gene: TRBJ2-5
D gene: TRBD2
clone size: NA
CDR3 DNA: TGTGCCAGCAGTTCCCAAAGGACTAGCGACGGGGAGACCCAGTACTTC
CDR3 protein: CASSSQRTSDGETQYF

V gene: TRBV5-8
J gene: TRBJ2-7
D gene: TRBD1
clone size: few
CDR3 DNA: TGTGCCAGCAGCTTGGGGGACAGGACTTCCTACGAGCAGTACTTC
CDR3 protein: CASSLGDRTSYEQYF

V gene: TRBV19
J gene: TRBJ2-2
D gene: TRBD1
clone size: NA
CDR3 DNA: TGTGCCAGTATAGCTTGGACAGGGGGGGTCGGGGAGCTGTTTTTT
CDR3 protein: CASIAWTGGVGELFF

V gene: TRBV7-2
J gene: TRBJ2-1
D gene: TRBD2
clone size: NA
CDR3 DNA: TGTGCCAGCAGCTTAAGCGGGAGCTACAATGAGCAGTTCTTC
CDR3 protein: CASSLSGSYNEQFF

V gene: TRBV2
J gene: TRBJ1-1
D gene: TRBD1
clone size: NA
CDR3 DNA: TGTGCCAACAGCAGACAGGGCGGCTCTGAAGCTTTCTTT
CDR3 protein: CANSRQGGSEAFF

V gene: TRBV19
J gene: TRBJ2-7
D gene: TRBD1
clone size: NA
CDR3 DNA: TGTGCCAGTAGTATGGCCGGGACAGGGTCGCAGTACTTC
CDR3 protein: CASSMAGTGSQYF

V gene: TRBV6-5
J gene: TRBJ2-1
D gene: TRBD2
clone size: NA
CDR3 DNA: TGTGCCAGCAGTTACGAAAAGGCTAGCGGGCGGGCTGAGCAGTTCTTC
CDR3 protein: CASSYEKASGRAEQFF

V gene: TRBV18
J gene: TRBJ1-1
D gene: NA
clone size: NA
CDR3 DNA: TGTGCCAGCTCACCTATAGGGGCAAGGGACACTGAAGCTTTCTTT
CDR3 protein: CASSPIGARDTEAFF

V gene: TRBV28
J gene: TRBJ2-7
D gene: TRBD1
clone size: NA
CDR3 DNA: TGTGCCAGTACAAACAGCTTGGGACAGGGCTTAGCGTACTTC
CDR3 protein: CASTNSLGQGLAYF

V gene: TRBV6-5
J gene: TRBJ1-2
D gene: NA
clone size: NA
CDR3 DNA: TGTGCCAGCAGTTACTCGGGGGCAGGACAATTTGGCTACACCTTC
CDR3 protein: CASSYSGAGQFGYTF

V gene: TRBV7-9
J gene: TRBJ1-6
D gene: NA
clone size: NA
CDR3 DNA: TGTGCCAGCAGCTTAGAAGTCAGTAATTCACCCCTCCACTTT
CDR3 protein: CASSLEVSNSPLHF

V gene: TRBV4-3
J gene: TRBJ1-4
D gene: TRBD1
clone size: NA
CDR3 DNA: TGCGCCAGCAGCCAGATAGAGGGGGCAAGGAGAGAAAAACTGTTTTTT
CDR3 protein: CASSQIEGARREKLFF

V gene: TRBV25-1
J gene: TRBJ2-1
D gene: TRBD1
clone size: few
CDR3 DNA: TGTGCCAGCAGTGCCTTGGGACAGGGGACCTACAATGAGCAGTTCTTC
CDR3 protein: CASSALGQGTYNEQFF

V gene: TRBV6-1
J gene: TRBJ1-1
D gene: NA
clone size: NA
CDR3 DNA: TGTGCCAGCAGTGAAGCGGGGCAGACTGTCTTGGCTTTCTTT
CDR3 protein: CASSEAGQTVLAFF

V gene: TRBV19
J gene: TRBJ2-1
D gene: NA
clone size: once
CDR3 DNA: TGTGCCAGTAGTACGGGTAATAATGAGCAGTTCTTC
CDR3 protein: CASSTGNNEQFF

V gene: TRBV13
J gene: TRBJ1-6
D gene: TRBD1
clone size: NA
CDR3 DNA: TGTGCCAGCAGCGCGCGGACAGGGGTAAATAATTCACCCCTCCACTTT
CDR3 protein: CASSARTGVNNSPLHF

V gene: TRBV18
J gene: TRBJ1-1
D gene: NA
clone size: once
CDR3 DNA: TGTGCCAGCTCTGTCTCGCGGGACACTGAAGCTTTCTTT
CDR3 protein: CASSVSRDTEAFF

V gene: TRBV7-9
J gene: TRBJ2-3
D gene: NA
clone size: few
CDR3 DNA: TGTGCCAGCAGCTTCCGGTGGGAGGCCAGAAGTAATACGCAGTATTTT
CDR3 protein: CASSFRWEARSNTQYF

V gene: TRBV5-4
J gene: TRBJ1-1
D gene: NA
clone size: NA
CDR3 DNA: TGTGCCAGCAGCCCGGTAATCCTCGCGGGGAACACTGAAGCTTTCTTT
CDR3 protein: CASSPVILAGNTEAFF

V gene: TRBV6-5
J gene: TRBJ1-3
D gene: NA
clone size: NA
CDR3 DNA: TGTGCCAGCAGAAGGGGCTCTGGAAACACCATATATTTT
CDR3 protein: CASRRGSGNTIYF

V gene: TRBV7-2
J gene: TRBJ1-1
D gene: NA
clone size: NA
CDR3 DNA: TGTGCCAGCAGCTTAGAGGGGAGGTACACTGAAGCTTTCTTT
CDR3 protein: CASSLEGRYTEAFF

V gene: TRBV6-5
J gene: TRBJ1-2
D gene: NA
clone size: NA
CDR3 DNA: TGTGCCAGCAGTTACTCCCCGGGATCAGCTAACTATGGCTACACCTTC
CDR3 protein: CASSYSPGSANYGYTF

V gene: TRBV19
J gene: TRBJ1-6
D gene: NA
clone size: NA
CDR3 DNA: TGTGCCAGTAGTATTTTTGGGGCAGGATCACCCCTCCACTTT
CDR3 protein: CASSIFGAGSPLHF